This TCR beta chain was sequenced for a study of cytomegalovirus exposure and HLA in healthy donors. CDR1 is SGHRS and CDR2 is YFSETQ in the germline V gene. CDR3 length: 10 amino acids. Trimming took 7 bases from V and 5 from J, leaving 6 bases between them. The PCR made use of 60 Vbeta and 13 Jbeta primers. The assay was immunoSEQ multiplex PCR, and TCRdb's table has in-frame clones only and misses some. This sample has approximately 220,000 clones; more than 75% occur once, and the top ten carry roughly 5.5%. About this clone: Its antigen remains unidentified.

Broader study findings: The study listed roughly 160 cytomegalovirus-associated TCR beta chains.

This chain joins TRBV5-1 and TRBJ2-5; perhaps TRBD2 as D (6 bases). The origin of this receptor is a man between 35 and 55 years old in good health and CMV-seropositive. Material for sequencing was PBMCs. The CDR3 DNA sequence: TGCGCCAGCGGGAGGGAGACCCAGTACTTC. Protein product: CASGRETQYF. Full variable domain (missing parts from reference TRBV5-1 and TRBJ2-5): KAGVTQTPRYLIKTRGQQVTLSCSPISGHRSVSWYQQTPGQGLQFLFEYFSETQRNKGNFPGRFSGRQFSNSRSEMNVSTLELGDSALYLCASGRETQYFGPGTRLLVL.